Presented here are 23 T cell receptor beta chains from one specimen sequenced in a study of blood T cell repertoires in COVID-19. Here immunoSEQ multiplex PCR was the method, and the copy in TCRdb shows in-frame clones only, minus some. The table records approximately 150,000 clones, 80% of them present only once. Material: PBMCs or T cells enriched from blood (not recorded which). The receptors stem from a man aged 35 to 55 who had recovered from COVID-19.

This clone was seen just once. The chain uses TRBV19 and TRBJ2-5, with TRBD1 matching 10 bases. Germline CDR1 and CDR2: LNHDA and SQIVND (reference sequence). This CDR3 spans 15 amino acids. Trimming at V came to 5 bases and at J to 2 bases, leaving 5 bases not matched to a gene. The CDR3 coding sequence is TGTGCCAGTAGTTCCGGGACAGGGGCGCAAGAGACCCAGTACTTC. It yields the protein CASSSGTGAQETQYF.

In nucleotides, the CDR3 is TGTGCCAGCCGGGGAACAGCGACTGCTGGGGCCAACGTCCTGACTTTC. Translating it yields CASRGTATAGANVLTF. V usage is TRBV13 and J usage is TRBJ2-6, with a tentative D call TRBD2 (5 bases). Germline lookup yields CDR1 PRHDT and CDR2 FYEKMQ (reference sequence). Deletions cut 8 bases from V and 2 bases from J, with 16 bases between. The CDR3 is 16 residues long.

The genes are TRBV11-3 and TRBJ2-7; 7 bases are a match to TRBD1. The V gene's germline CDR1 is SGHNT and CDR2 YENEEA. This CDR3 has 12 residues. The junction had 2 bases not matched to a gene; V was cut back by 7 bases and J by 2 bases. The CDR3 DNA reads TGTGCCAGCACCCAGGGGGCCTACGAGCAGTACTTC. As protein: CASTQGAYEQYF. The full variable domain, completed using reference TRBV11-3 and TRBJ2-7, is EAGVVQSPRYKIIEKKQPVAFWCNPISGHNTLYWYLQNLGQGPELLIRYENEEAVDDSQLPKDRFSAERLKGVDSTLKIQPAELGDSAVYLCASTQGAYEQYFGPGTRLTVT.

This clone was detected a few times. The chain carries TRBV7-7 and TRBJ2-1; D might be TRBD2 (6 bases). Germline V gene sequence: CDR1 SSHAT, CDR2 FNYEAQ (reference sequence). The CDR3 is 15 residues long. Trimming pared 5 bases from V and 2 bases from J, leaving 13 bases between. CDR3 DNA: TGTGCCAGCAGCGCTCGACTAGGGGCCTACAATGAGCAGTTCTTC. It specifies CASSARLGAYNEQFF.

The rearrangement uses TRBV9 and TRBJ1-6; no clear D gene. V was shortened by 3 bases and J by 9 bases, with 19 bases between the two germline ends. Germline V gene lookup returns CDR1 SGDLS and CDR2 YYNGEE. CDR3 length equals 16 residues. CDR3 in DNA: TGTGCCAGCAGCGCCGATGCCCGGCTAGTGGGTTCACCCCTCCACTTT. It encodes CASSADARLVGSPLHF.

The rearrangement uses TRBV24-1 and TRBJ2-7; 8 nucleotides align to TRBD1. J gave up 3 bases and V 3 bases, and 15 bases lay outside the gene matches. This CDR3 has 18 amino acids. Germline CDR1 KGHDR, CDR2 SFDVKD. In DNA, the CDR3 is TGTGCCACCAGTGATGGATGGCCCAGGGGGCGTTTTAACTACGAGCAGTACGTC. Its protein product is CATSDGWPRGRFNYEQYV.

The V call is TRBV2, the J call TRBJ1-1; possibly TRBD1 for D (5 bases). The CDR3 spans 14 residues. Germline V gene data show CDR1 as SNHLY and CDR2 as FYNNEI. V was clipped by 5 bases and J by 4 bases, with 14 bases between them. This chain's CDR3 is CASSFLGGSTEAFF. CDR3 in DNA: TGTGCCAGCAGTTTCCTCGGGGGGAGCACTGAAGCTTTCTTT.

The chain is built from TRBV7-6 and TRBJ1-3, with TRBD1 matching over 8 bases. The CDR3 sequence is 13 residues long. The junction had 5 bases not matched to a gene; V was cut back by 5 bases and J by 8 bases. From germline, CDR1 is SGHVS and CDR2 FNYEAQ. This CDR3 reads CASSPADRDTIYF. The CDR3 region has the DNA TGTGCCAGCAGCCCAGCGGACAGGGACACCATATATTTT.

J is TRBJ2-4 and V is TRBV2, with TRBD1 identical over 7 bases. This CDR3 region has 13 residues. Germline V gene sequence: CDR1 SNHLY, CDR2 FYNNEI. With 7 bases clipped from V and 6 bases from J, the junction kept 6 bases outside the gene matches. In nucleotides, the CDR3 is TGTGCCAGCAAGCCAGGGGGAGCAAACATTCAGTACTTC. Translation: CASKPGGANIQYF.

The table lists this clone with a count of one. The chain couples TRBV11-1 to TRBJ2-4, with a weak D call TRBD1 (6 bases). The CDR3 is 14 residues long. Germline-derived CDR1 and CDR2 are SGHAT and FQDESV (reference sequence). The germline V and J ends were trimmed by 3 bases and 7 bases, with 13 bases remaining between them. As DNA, the CDR3 is TGTGCCAGCAGCTTCCAACAGGGAACCAACATTCAGTACTTC. It encodes CASSFQQGTNIQYF.

The chain recombines TRBV5-1 with TRBJ2-4, with 11 bases identical to TRBD2. The CDR3 is 17 amino acids. Looked up from germline, CDR1 is SGHRS and CDR2 is YFSETQ. The ends lost 4 bases at V and 1 base at J; junction bases unmatched: 7. The DNA for the CDR3 is TGCGCCAGCAGCCCTAACCCTAGCGGGGGGGCCAAAAACATTCAGTACTTC. It yields the protein CASSPNPSGGAKNIQYF.

DNA for the CDR3: TGTGCCAGCAGCCAAGTTCGAGATGAGCAGTTCTTC. This translates into CASSQVRDEQFF. The chain recombines TRBV3-1 (or the pseudogene TRBV3-2) with TRBJ2-1, with D hard to call. The CDR3 contains 12 residues. V lost 1 base and J 8 bases, leaving 6 bases between the germline ends. Germline V gene sequence: CDR1 LGHDT, CDR2 YNNKEL (reference sequence).

The gene calls are TRBV24-1 and TRBJ2-1; 8 bases agree with TRBD2. Losses at the gene ends were 9 bases for V and 5 bases for J; bases not matched to a gene: 11. In germline, CDR1 is KGHDR, CDR2 SFDVKD. CDR3 length: 15 residues. The CDR3 loop is CATEKGLGAHNEQFF. CDR3 DNA: TGTGCCACCGAAAAGGGACTAGGGGCCCACAATGAGCAGTTCTTC.

The V call is TRBV19, the J call TRBJ2-3; 8 bases fit TRBD2. Germline CDR1 reads LNHDA; CDR2 reads SQIVND (reference sequence). V lost 6 bases to trimming and J lost 4 bases; unmatched junction nucleotides: 3. The CDR3 sequence is 13 residues long. The CDR3 reads CASSGGVADTQYF. For the CDR3, the DNA is TGTGCCAGTAGCGGGGGGGTCGCAGATACGCAGTATTTT.

In this sample, this clone turned up a few times. The rearrangement links TRBV7-2 to TRBJ2-3, with TRBD2 as a possible D gene (6 bases). The CDR3 has 14 residues. With 7 bases removed from V and 3 bases from J, the gap between germline ends came to 14 bases. Per the germline V gene, CDR1 is SGHTA and CDR2 is FQGNSA. The CDR3 DNA is TGTGCCAGCACACGGGGGACGGGGACAGATACGCAGTATTTT. It translates to CASTRGTGTDTQYF.

The CDR3: CASSPDGTVLSGELFF. Written as DNA, the CDR3 is TGTGCCAGCAGCCCCGACGGGACAGTATTGTCCGGGGAGCTGTTTTTT. The V call is TRBV2, the J call TRBJ2-2; 7 bases fit TRBD1. Losses at the gene ends were 6 bases for V and 6 bases for J; bases not matched to a gene: 13. From germline, CDR1 is SNHLY and CDR2 FYNNEI. The CDR3 has 16 amino acids.

This chain links TRBV19 with TRBJ1-5; 7 nucleotides agree with TRBD1. V lost 3 bases, J lost 5 bases, and 4 bases stayed unmatched. CDR1 and CDR2 from the germline V gene are LNHDA and SQIVND (reference sequence). The CDR3 is 14 residues long. DNA of the CDR3: TGTGCCAGTAGTATTGAAGGGGGCTATCAGCCCCAGCATTTT. Protein product: CASSIEGGYQPQHF.

The V gene is TRBV9, the J gene TRBJ2-7, with TRBD2 identical over 9 bases. The length of the CDR3 is 14 residues. From germline, CDR1 is SGDLS and CDR2 YYNGEE. The V gene end was trimmed by 3 bases and the J gene end by 5 bases; junction bases not matched to a gene: 6. The DNA for the CDR3 is TGTGCCAGCAGCGCGGCGGGACTAGCAAACGAGCAGTACTTC. It translates to CASSAAGLANEQYF.

This rearrangement joins TRBV6-5 to TRBJ1-5; D is unclear. The germline gives CDR1 MNHEY, CDR2 SVGAGI. Trimming shortened V by 6 bases and J by 0 bases, and 12 bases separated the two germline ends. The length of the CDR3 is 15 residues. The CDR3 nucleotides read TGTGCCAGCAGCCTTAGTCTCAATAGCAATCAGCCCCAGCATTTT. Translation gives CASSLSLNSNQPQHF.

The V call is TRBV25-1, the J call TRBJ2-1; 10 bases map to TRBD2. Trimming cost V 3 bases and J 7 bases; bases outside gene matches: 6. In germline, CDR1 is MGHDK, CDR2 SYGVNS. The CDR3 totals 15 residues. CDR3 sequence: CASSERAGGGNEQFF. CDR3 sequence (DNA): TGTGCCAGCAGTGAGAGAGCGGGGGGGGGAAATGAGCAGTTCTTC.

This chain joins TRBV5-6 and TRBJ1-1; TRBD1 aligns across 9 bases. Germline lookup yields CDR1 SGHDT and CDR2 YYEEEE. Losses at the gene ends were 3 bases for V and 4 bases for J; bases not matched to a gene: 13. There are 17 residues in the CDR3. The CDR3 DNA reads TGTGCCAGCAGCTCCCTAACAGGGGGCGCGGTGGGCACTGAAGCTTTCTTT. Translating it yields CASSSLTGGAVGTEAFF. Drawing the rest from reference TRBV5-6 and TRBJ1-1, the complete variable domain is DAGVTQSPTHLIKTRGQQVTLRCSPKSGHDTVSWYQQALGQGPQFIFQYYEEEERQRGNFPDRFSGHQFPNYSSELNVNALLLGDSALYLCASSSLTGGAVGTEAFFGQGTRLTVV.

The V call is TRBV9, the J call TRBJ1-2, with 7 nucleotides matching TRBD1. CDR1 and CDR2 (germline): SGDLS, YYNGEE. V lost 0 bases to trimming and J lost 10 bases; unmatched junction nucleotides: 12. This CDR3 is built from 15 residues. The CDR3 sequence is CASSVAYRGTVDYTF. CDR3 DNA sequence: TGTGCCAGCAGCGTAGCCTACAGGGGAACAGTAGACTACACCTTC.

This clone has a single count. The chain is built from TRBV3-1 (or the pseudogene TRBV3-2) and TRBJ1-6; D is undetermined. Trimming pared 0 bases from V and 6 bases from J, leaving 12 bases between. The CDR3 runs 16 residues. Germline V gene sequence: CDR1 LGHDT, CDR2 YNNKEL (reference sequence). The CDR3 region has the DNA TGTGCCAGCAGCCAAGAGGGCAGTTTCCTTAATTCACCCCTCCACTTT. It specifies CASSQEGSFLNSPLHF.